Below are 31 T cell receptor beta chains sequenced from a single sample in a study of radiotherapy plus CTLA-4 blockade in lung cancer. The data were produced by immunoSEQ multiplex PCR, yet TCRdb's version contains in-frame clones alone and is incomplete. The profile shows under 50,000 clones, approximately 83% of them singletons. The specimen comprised peripheral blood, sampled from a patient treated with radiotherapy plus ipilimumab. These receptors were collected from a human donor with non-small cell lung cancer whose response to radiotherapy plus ipilimumab could not be evaluated.

The table lists this clone with a count of one. The chain combines TRBV6-1 with TRBJ2-7, with 8 bases fitting TRBD2. Trimming took 6 bases from V and 3 from J; bases not matched to a gene: 7. CDR1 MNHNS and CDR2 SASEGT come from the germline V gene. CDR3 size: 14 residues. The CDR3 is CASSPGGALYEQYF. The CDR3 DNA follows: TGTGCCAGCAGCCCCGGGGGGGCTCTCTACGAGCAGTACTTC.

The rearrangement joins TRBV6-5 to TRBJ2-3; weak D call: TRBD2 (6 bases). CDR1 and CDR2 (germline): MNHEY, SVGAGI. CDR3 length equals 14 residues. Trimming removed 2 bases from V and 4 bases from J, with 10 bases in between. CDR3 bases: TGTGCCAGCAGTTACGGAGGGAAGCCAGATACGCAGTATTTT. Protein: CASSYGGKPDTQYF.

The V gene is TRBV20-1, the J gene TRBJ2-1; D call uncertain. The CDR3 runs to 11 residues. Germline V gene data show CDR1 as DFQATT and CDR2 as SNEGSKA (reference sequence). The germline V and J ends were trimmed by 7 bases and 0 bases, with 4 bases remaining between them. CDR3 amino acids: CSGDSYNEQFF. The CDR3 DNA follows: TGCAGTGGCGACTCCTACAATGAGCAGTTCTTC.

V gene TRBV2 combines with J gene TRBJ2-2; 8 bases match TRBD1. The CDR3 loop spans 14 amino acids. Germline V lookup: CDR1 SNHLY, CDR2 FYNNEI. V lost 8 bases to trimming and J lost 4 bases; unmatched junction nucleotides: 6. The CDR3 nucleotides read TGTGCCAGCGGACAGGGTTCGGGCACCGGGGAGCTGTTTTTT. It codes for CASGQGSGTGELFF.

This rearrangement joins TRBV7-9 to TRBJ2-1; D possibly corresponds to TRBD2 (5 bases). The CDR3 consists of 14 residues. The germline gives CDR1 SEHNR, CDR2 FQNEAQ (reference sequence). Trimming removed 1 base from V and 9 bases from J, with 13 bases in between. Here the CDR3 reads CASSLGFSVLEQFF. CDR3 DNA: TGTGCCAGCAGCTTAGGGTTTAGCGTTCTTGAGCAGTTCTTC.

The CDR3 is CASSLDPGQVATQYF. CDR3 bases: TGTGCCAGCAGCTTAGACCCGGGACAGGTGGCGACCCAGTACTTC. J is TRBJ2-5 and V is TRBV11-2; 8 bases map to TRBD1. This CDR3 contains 15 residues. Germline CDR1 and CDR2: SGHAT and FQNNGV. Trimming cost V 0 bases and J 7 bases; bases outside gene matches: 7.

The chain carries TRBV5-4 and TRBJ2-1; D gene ambiguous. The CDR3 sequence is 13 residues long. The germline V gene encodes CDR1 SGHNT and CDR2 YYREEE (reference sequence). The V end lost 7 bases, the J end lost 2 bases, and 10 bases lay between the germline ends. CDR3 sequence reads: CASGPVPYNEQFF. In DNA, the CDR3 is TGTGCCAGCGGGCCGGTCCCCTACAATGAGCAGTTCTTC.

V usage is TRBV28 and J usage is TRBJ1-2; weak D call: TRBD1 (5 bases). V lost 6 bases and J 5 bases, leaving 22 bases between the germline ends. Germline V gene sequence: CDR1 MDHEN, CDR2 SYDVKM. This CDR3 comprises 16 residues. In DNA form, the CDR3 reads TGTGCCAGCAGGGCTCCCGTAGGATTGGGGGGTTATGGCTACACCTTC. Translating it yields CASRAPVGLGGYGYTF.

The rearrangement uses TRBV6-5 and TRBJ1-1; D is ambiguous. The CDR3 length is 11 residues. Trimming left V 6 bases short and J 11 bases short, with 13 bases between. Germline-derived CDR1 and CDR2 are MNHEY and SVGAGI. This CDR3 is CASSTRREAFF. The DNA of the CDR3 is TGTGCCAGCAGCACCCGGCGGGAGGCTTTCTTT.

V and J are TRBV4-1 and TRBJ1-5; the D is unclear. V was trimmed by 0 bases and J by 6 bases, leaving 6 bases between them. This CDR3 is built from 13 residues. Germline V gene data show CDR1 as MGHRA and CDR2 as YSYEKL. CDR3 nucleotides: TGCGCCAGCAGCCAAGATCCAGGTCAGCCCCAGCATTTT. Its translation is CASSQDPGQPQHF.

This chain joins TRBV7-8 and TRBJ1-1; D gene unclear. Germline loops: CDR1 SGHVS, CDR2 FQNEAQ. The V end lost 5 bases, the J end lost 8 bases, and 9 bases lay between the germline ends. The CDR3 has 11 residues. CDR3 sequence: CASSPEAEAFF. The CDR3 bases are TGTGCCAGCAGCCCGGAGGCGGAAGCTTTCTTT.

The CDR3 region has the DNA TGCAGTGCTAGAGACCTCTACGAGCAGTACTTC. Protein sequence: CSARDLYEQYF. The chain has TRBV20-1 and TRBJ2-7; D call uncertain. Germline CDR1 and CDR2: DFQATT and SNEGSKA (reference sequence). Trimming removed 0 bases from V and 3 bases from J, with 3 bases in between. The CDR3 has 11 amino acids.

This chain connects TRBV7-2 to TRBJ2-3; the D gene is possibly TRBD1 (5 bases). The CDR3 has 14 amino acids. Trimming removed 4 bases at V and 0 bases at J, with 8 bases between. From germline, CDR1 is SGHTA and CDR2 FQGNSA. The CDR3: CASSSGPSTDTQYF. Here the CDR3 DNA reads TGTGCCAGCAGCTCAGGGCCAAGCACAGATACGCAGTATTTT.

Written as DNA, the CDR3 is TGTGCCAGCAGCATTGGGGCCTTGACGCAGTACTTC. It is translated as CASSIGALTQYF. This sequence joins TRBV7-2 and TRBJ2-7; D might be TRBD1 (5 bases). Germline CDR1 SGHTA, CDR2 FQGNSA. The CDR3 runs to 12 residues. The germline V and J ends were trimmed by 5 bases and 9 bases, with 14 bases remaining between them. The full variable domain, rest sourced from reference TRBV7-2 and TRBJ2-7, is GAGVSQSPSNKVTEKGKDVELRCDPISGHTALYWYRQSLGQGLEFLIYFQGNSAPDKSGLPSDRFSAERTGGSVSTLTIQRTQQEDSAVYLCASSIGALTQYFGPGTRLTVT.

The CDR3 sequence is CASTRGGNSVETQYF. The CDR3 DNA follows: TGCGCCAGCACCCGGGGGGGGAATAGTGTGGAGACCCAGTACTTC. The rearrangement links TRBV5-1 to TRBJ2-5; 8 bases map to TRBD2. Trimming removed 6 bases from V and 5 bases from J; junction bases left unmatched: 12. Germline CDR1 SGHRS, CDR2 YFSETQ. The CDR3 consists of 15 residues.

The rearrangement links TRBV2 to TRBJ2-5; 7 bases line up with TRBD2. From germline, CDR1 is SNHLY and CDR2 FYNNEI. V shed 6 bases, J shed 5 bases, and the junction held 15 bases outside the gene matches. This CDR3 has 16 residues. CDR3 bases: TGTGCCAGCAGGGCCTCCGGGACTACACTTCAGGAGACCCAGTACTTC. Its translation: CASRASGTTLQETQYF.

The rearrangement joins TRBV19 to TRBJ1-6, with a possible D match to TRBD1 (6 bases). CDR1 and CDR2 (germline): LNHDA, SQIVND (reference sequence). This CDR3 has 14 residues. The ends were cut back, 6 bases at V and 5 bases at J, with 11 bases in the middle. The CDR3 nucleotides read TGTGCCAGTAGATCACAGGGTAATAATTCACCCCTCCACTTT. This codes for CASRSQGNNSPLHF.

This clone was counted a single time. The chain is built from TRBV28 and TRBJ1-5; maybe TRBD1 (6 bases). The CDR3 covers 15 residues. Germline CDR1 reads MDHEN; CDR2 reads SYDVKM. The V gene lost 6 bases and the J gene lost 4 bases, with 16 bases spanning the gap. CDR3 nucleotide sequence: TGTGCCAGCAGCCCCAGGGGCGCGAGGAATCAGCCCCAGCATTTT. Translating gives CASSPRGARNQPQHF.

The chain has TRBV5-1 and TRBJ2-1; 12 bases align to TRBD2. The V and J ends lost 4 bases and 8 bases, in that order; junction bases with no gene match: 1. CDR3 size: 13 residues. Looked up from germline, CDR1 is SGHRS and CDR2 is YFSETQ. The CDR3 sequence is CASSGTSGYEQFF. The CDR3 bases are TGCGCCAGCAGCGGGACTAGCGGGTATGAGCAGTTCTTC.

This rearrangement joins TRBV18 to TRBJ1-5; 7 bases fit TRBD1. The CDR3 totals 16 residues. Germline values: CDR1 KGHSH, CDR2 LQKENI. Trimming removed 3 bases from V and 3 bases from J; junction bases left unmatched: 8. The CDR3 here is CASSPSSGTDNQPQHF. DNA of the CDR3: TGTGCCAGCTCACCTTCCTCCGGGACAGACAATCAGCCCCAGCATTTT. The whole variable domain, remainder taken from reference TRBV18 and TRBJ1-5, is NAGVMQNPRHLVRRRGQEARLRCSPMKGHSHVYWYRQLPEEGLKFMVYLQKENIIDESGMPKERFSAEFPKEGPSILRIQQVVRGDSAAYFCASSPSSGTDNQPQHFGDGTRLSIL.

This chain links TRBV6-1 with TRBJ2-1, with 14 bases aligning to TRBD2. Unmatched junction bases numbered 11, after V lost 4 bases and J lost 3 bases. In germline, CDR1 is MNHNS, CDR2 SASEGT. The CDR3 runs to 19 residues. The CDR3: CASSANRGLAGVLYNEQFF. Written as DNA, the CDR3 is TGTGCCAGCAGTGCCAATAGGGGACTAGCGGGAGTCCTCTACAATGAGCAGTTCTTC.

This chain links TRBV2 with TRBJ2-1; the D is unclear. Trimming took 8 bases from V and 5 from J, leaving 7 bases between them. Germline-derived CDR1 and CDR2 are SNHLY and FYNNEI. This CDR3 has 11 residues. The CDR3 nucleotides are TGTGCCAGCTCCCCCGACAATGAGCAGTTCTTC. Translated: CASSPDNEQFF.

The gene calls are TRBV28 and TRBJ2-3; D perhaps matches TRBD2 (6 bases). CDR1 and CDR2 from the germline V gene are MDHEN and SYDVKM. The CDR3 loop spans 15 amino acids. V lost 6 bases to trimming and J lost 1 base, with 14 bases between them. CDR3 sequence reads: CASRTQAGGTDTQYF. The CDR3, as DNA: TGTGCCAGCAGGACTCAAGCGGGTGGCACAGATACGCAGTATTTT.

J is TRBJ2-5 and V is TRBV7-2; 7 bases align to TRBD2. The CDR3 runs 15 residues. Germline V gene lookup returns CDR1 SGHTA and CDR2 FQGNSA. The trim removed 0 bases at V and 4 bases at J, leaving 5 bases unmatched. CDR3 sequence: CASSLASTSVETQYF. DNA of the CDR3: TGTGCCAGCAGCTTAGCGTCAACTAGCGTAGAGACCCAGTACTTC. Supplemented by reference TRBV7-2 and TRBJ2-5, the full variable domain reads GAGVSQSPSNKVTEKGKDVELRCDPISGHTALYWYRQSLGQGLEFLIYFQGNSAPDKSGLPSDRFSAERTGGSVSTLTIQRTQQEDSAVYLCASSLASTSVETQYFGPGTRLLVL.

V is TRBV5-5 and J is TRBJ2-3; unclear D gene. There are 12 residues in the CDR3. In germline, CDR1 is SGHKS, CDR2 YYEKEE (reference sequence). The V and J ends lost 0 bases and 6 bases respectively, with 5 bases between them. The CDR3 region is CASSLERDTQYF. In DNA, the CDR3 is TGTGCCAGCAGCTTGGAGAGGGATACGCAGTATTTT. Supplemented by reference TRBV5-5 and TRBJ2-3, the full variable domain reads DAGVTQSPTHLIKTRGQQVTLRCSPISGHKSVSWYQQVLGQGPQFIFQYYEKEERGRGNFPDRFSARQFPNYSSELNVNALLLGDSALYLCASSLERDTQYFGPGTRLTVL.

V usage is TRBV21-1 and J usage is TRBJ2-7; TRBD1 reflects the table's D call only, with no check against the DNA. TRBV21-1 is flagged as a pseudogene. CDR3 length: 13 residues. CDR3 bases: TGTGCCAGCAGCAAAGCAAGGGGGAACACAGGGATCTTC. Amino acids: CASSKARGNTGIF.

The rearrangement uses TRBV13 and TRBJ1-2; 7 nucleotides agree with TRBD1. Germline CDR1 and CDR2: PRHDT and FYEKMQ (reference sequence). Trimming removed 9 bases from V and 0 bases from J; junction bases left unmatched: 7. The CDR3 is made up of 14 amino acids. CDR3 bases: TGTGCCAGAAGAGACAGGGAGTCTAACTATGGCTACACCTTC. Its translation is CARRDRESNYGYTF.

This chain uses TRBV19 with TRBJ2-1; 12 bases are a match to TRBD2. Germline-derived CDR1 and CDR2 are LNHDA and SQIVND (reference sequence). The ends lost 7 bases at V and 6 bases at J; junction bases unmatched: 7. The CDR3 is made up of 15 amino acids. The chain's CDR3 is CASTELAGGTNEQFF. The CDR3, as DNA: TGTGCCAGTACGGAACTAGCGGGAGGAACCAATGAGCAGTTCTTC.

V is TRBV28 and J is TRBJ1-6, with TRBD1 matching over 9 bases. Germline V gene data show CDR1 as MDHEN and CDR2 as SYDVKM. The CDR3 has 15 amino acids. Germline trimming cut 2 bases from V and 5 bases from J; bases unmatched to any gene: 1. In DNA form, the CDR3 reads TGTGCCAGCAGTTTAACAGGGGGCAATAATTCACCCCTCCACTTT. The encoded protein is CASSLTGGNNSPLHF.

This clone was found a few times. V and J are TRBV18 and TRBJ2-5; perhaps TRBD2 as D (6 bases). Germline CDR1 KGHSH, CDR2 LQKENI. This CDR3 is 16 amino acids long. V lost 4 bases and J lost 4, with 19 bases in between. The CDR3 loop is CASSQDFSGGRETQYF. DNA of the CDR3: TGTGCCAGCTCACAGGACTTCAGTGGGGGGAGAGAGACCCAGTACTTC.

This clone was recorded a few times. This rearrangement joins TRBV19 to TRBJ2-2, with TRBD2 as a possible D gene (5 bases). Germline assignment: CDR1 LNHDA and CDR2 SQIVND (reference sequence). CDR3 length: 17 residues. Trimming left V 5 bases short and J 4 bases short, with 20 bases between. The CDR3 reads CASSPRGFSEVTGELFF. In DNA form, the CDR3 reads TGTGCCAGTAGTCCTCGGGGTTTTTCTGAGGTCACCGGGGAGCTGTTTTTT.